Following are 20 T cell receptor beta chains from one sample sequenced in a study of shared clonotypes between healthy human individuals. Selected positively for CCR7 and CD45RO-negative, naive CD8 cells excluded terminally differentiated effector memory CD45RA+ cells. Clones were sequenced by immunoSEQ multiplex PCR, and TCRdb holds only the in-frame ones, with some missing. The sample comprises 500,000 to 700,000 clones, around 96% of which are singletons, and about 0.11% rests with the top ten. Sequenced material: naive CD8+ T cells sorted from blood. The receptors here all came from a woman aged 25 to 39 in good health.

The V call is TRBV13, the J call TRBJ2-7; the D gene could be TRBD1 or TRBD2 (5 bases each). Germline CDR1 PRHDT, CDR2 FYEKMQ (reference sequence). Between the trimmed V and J ends, which lost 1 base and 2 bases, there was a span of 9 bases. CDR3 size: 14 residues. In DNA form, the CDR3 reads TGTGCCAGCAGCTTAGATGGGGGTACCTACGAGCAGTACTTC. Translated: CASSLDGGTYEQYF.

In this sample, this clone turned up once. The chain combines TRBV28 with TRBJ2-7, with 7 bases that match TRBD2. The CDR3 is made up of 17 amino acids. V shed 6 bases, J shed 1 base, and the junction held 15 bases outside the gene matches. CDR1 is MDHEN, CDR2 SYDVKM, per germline. CDR3 nucleotides: TGTGCCAGCAGCCCCGGGGTGCTAGCGGACTTATCCTACGAGCAGTACTTC. It encodes CASSPGVLADLSYEQYF.

The V call is TRBV28, the J call TRBJ2-7, with 14 nucleotides matching TRBD2. The ends lost 2 bases at V and 0 bases at J; junction bases unmatched: 9. The germline gives CDR1 MDHEN, CDR2 SYDVKM. The CDR3 spans 19 residues. The CDR3 sequence: CASSLGLAGGPTNSYEQYF. CDR3 sequence (DNA): TGTGCCAGCAGTTTAGGACTAGCGGGAGGTCCGACTAACTCCTACGAGCAGTACTTC.

V gene TRBV5-6 combines with J gene TRBJ2-1; 7 bases are shared with TRBD2. The V gene's germline CDR1 is SGHDT and CDR2 YYEEEE. This CDR3 has 14 residues. Trimming at V came to 5 bases and at J to 4 bases, leaving 6 bases not matched to a gene. The CDR3 spells CASSGLAEYNEQFF. The CDR3 region has the DNA TGTGCCAGCAGTGGGCTAGCGGAGTACAATGAGCAGTTCTTC.

This clone was seen just once. This chain connects TRBV9 to TRBJ2-2, with 10 bases fitting TRBD1. The V gene end was trimmed by 0 bases and the J gene end by 6 bases; junction bases not matched to a gene: 8. Germline values: CDR1 SGDLS, CDR2 YYNGEE. The CDR3 contains 17 residues. In DNA, the CDR3 is TGTGCCAGCAGCGTAGGAGGTGTGACAGGGGGCTCCGGGGAGCTGTTTTTT. Amino acids: CASSVGGVTGGSGELFF.

The V and J genes are TRBV5-1 and TRBJ2-1; 13 positions match TRBD2. Trimming cost V 4 bases and J 3 bases; bases outside gene matches: 4. Germline V lookup: CDR1 SGHRS, CDR2 YFSETQ. This CDR3 has 16 residues. The CDR3 DNA follows: TGCGCCAGCAGCACGGGACTAGCGGGACTCTACAATGAGCAGTTCTTC. Its translation: CASSTGLAGLYNEQFF.

V is TRBV7-9 and J is TRBJ2-3; D remains unclear. This CDR3 contains 10 residues. Germline CDR1 is SEHNR and CDR2 is FQNEAQ (reference sequence). Trimming took off 8 bases at V and 4 bases at J, with 4 bases between the two ends. CDR3 residues: CASLSDTQYF. The CDR3 region has the DNA TGTGCCAGCTTGTCAGATACGCAGTATTTT.

This CDR3 is CASSSPGTGTEAFF. The CDR3 coding sequence is TGTGCCAGCAGCTCGCCCGGTACAGGGACTGAAGCTTTCTTT. The chain has TRBV7-9 and TRBJ1-1; D perhaps matches TRBD1 (6 bases). The CDR3 length is 14 residues. Germline V gene sequence: CDR1 SEHNR, CDR2 FQNEAQ (reference sequence). The ends were cut back, 4 bases at V and 5 bases at J, with 14 bases in the middle.

The CDR3 reads CAWSAESSYEQYF. The CDR3 region has the DNA TGTGCCTGGAGTGCGGAGAGCTCCTACGAGCAGTACTTC. V gene TRBV30 combines with J gene TRBJ2-7; D is undetermined. V lost 1 base and J lost 0, with 7 bases in between. Looked up from germline, CDR1 is GTSNPN and CDR2 is SVGIG (reference sequence). This CDR3 is built from 13 residues. Full variable domain (missing parts from reference TRBV30 and TRBJ2-7): SQTIHQWPATLVQPVGSPLSLECTVEGTSNPNLYWYRQAAGRGLQLLFYSVGIGQISSEVPQNLSASRPQDRQFILSSKKLLLSDSGFYLCAWSAESSYEQYFGPGTRLTVT.

Details on this clone: Other nucleotide sequences from this sample produce the same CDR3. V gene TRBV27 combines with J gene TRBJ2-7; 8 bases line up with TRBD1. Germline V gene lookup returns CDR1 MNHEY and CDR2 SMNVEV (reference sequence). The V gene end was trimmed by 6 bases and the J gene end by 4 bases; junction bases not matched to a gene: 8. This CDR3 is 14 amino acids long. CDR3 amino acids: CASSAGQGGYEQYF. As DNA, the CDR3 is TGTGCCAGCAGCGCAGGACAGGGAGGTTACGAGCAGTACTTC.

This chain links TRBV2 with TRBJ1-4; no reliable D call. Germline V CDR1 and CDR2: SNHLY, FYNNEI. The CDR3 length is 15 residues. The V gene lost 3 bases and the J gene lost 2 bases, with 10 bases spanning the gap. CDR3 protein: CASSDPGSTNEKLFF. The CDR3 nucleotides read TGTGCCAGCAGTGACCCAGGTTCCACTAATGAAAAACTGTTTTTT.

V usage is TRBV7-9 and J usage is TRBJ2-2; D possibly corresponds to TRBD2 (5 bases). The germline V gene has CDR1 SEHNR and CDR2 FQNEAQ (reference sequence). This CDR3 has 15 residues. Trimming removed 5 bases from V and 0 bases from J, with 10 bases in between. The CDR3 is CASSPPGTNTGELFF. The CDR3 DNA follows: TGTGCCAGCAGCCCCCCCGGGACGAACACCGGGGAGCTGTTTTTT.

About this clone: An end of the junction does not agree with germline; a read error may underlie this. The chain joins TRBV28 to TRBJ1-5; D may be TRBD1 (5 bases). This CDR3 region has 13 residues. Germline CDR1 reads MDHEN; CDR2 reads SYDVKM. The CDR3 coding sequence is TGTGCCAGCACTTTAGGGGTTTCTCAGCCCCAGCATTTT. Its translation: CASTLGVSQPQHF.

The genes are TRBV6-6 and TRBJ2-1, with TRBD2 identical over 10 bases. The CDR3 length is 16 residues. J lost 3 bases, V lost 0 bases, and 2 bases had no gene match. Germline assignment: CDR1 MNHNY and CDR2 SVGAGI (reference sequence). The DNA for the CDR3 is TGTGCCAGCAGTTACTCTTGGACTAGCGGCTACAATGAGCAGTTCTTC. This gives the protein CASSYSWTSGYNEQFF.

The chain employs TRBV27 and TRBJ2-1, with 11 bases that match TRBD1. CDR3 length: 17 residues. The junction had 7 bases not matched to a gene; V was cut back by 2 bases and J by 4 bases. Germline loops: CDR1 MNHEY, CDR2 SMNVEV (reference sequence). The CDR3 reads CASSLGAGTGGYNEQFF. In DNA form, the CDR3 reads TGTGCCAGCAGTTTAGGCGCCGGGACAGGGGGGTACAATGAGCAGTTCTTC.

As to this clone: Different DNA sequences within this sample yield the same CDR3. V gene TRBV28 combines with J gene TRBJ2-7, with a weak D call TRBD2 (6 bases). Germline values: CDR1 MDHEN, CDR2 SYDVKM. This CDR3 is built from 14 residues. V lost 2 bases and J lost 2, with 10 bases in between. CDR3 in amino acids: CASSLVGGTYEQYF. DNA for the CDR3: TGTGCCAGCAGTTTAGTTGGCGGGACCTACGAGCAGTACTTC.

V usage is TRBV4-1 and J usage is TRBJ1-3; 7 nucleotides agree with TRBD1. The CDR3 sequence is 17 residues long. The germline CDR1 and CDR2 sequences are MGHRA and YSYEKL. The trim removed 4 bases at V and 0 bases at J, leaving 9 bases unmatched. In nucleotides, the CDR3 is TGCGCCAGCAGCCCCAGGCTACAGGGGAACTCTGGAAACACCATATATTTT. It encodes CASSPRLQGNSGNTIYF.

Only one count was recorded for this clone. This CDR3 reads CASSQSYTGDQETQYF. For the CDR3, the DNA is TGTGCCAGCAGCCAAAGCTATACAGGGGACCAAGAGACCCAGTACTTC. This chain links TRBV4-2 with TRBJ2-5; 7 bases match TRBD1. This CDR3 is built from 16 residues. J was trimmed by 0 bases and V by 2 bases; bases with no gene match: 6. Germline-derived CDR1 and CDR2 are LGHNA and YNFKEQ.

The gene calls are TRBV6-1 and TRBJ2-7; D is uncertain. V was clipped by 8 bases and J by 2 bases, with 10 bases between them. The CDR3 is 12 residues long. Per the germline V gene, CDR1 is MNHNS and CDR2 is SASEGT. CDR3 amino acids: CASSSWAYEQYF. The CDR3, as DNA: TGTGCCAGCTCCTCGTGGGCCTACGAGCAGTACTTC.

The chain carries TRBV28 and TRBJ1-1; 7 bases are shared with TRBD1. V was clipped by 4 bases and J by 3 bases; unmatched bases: 11. Germline V gives CDR1 MDHEN, CDR2 SYDVKM. The CDR3 sequence is 16 residues long. The DNA of the CDR3 is TGTGCCAGCAGTTCCCCGTACATCCAGGGGGACACTGAAGCTTTCTTT. Its translation: CASSSPYIQGDTEAFF.